A selection of T cell receptor beta chains follows, all from one sample in a study of neurological immune-mediated disorders. TCRdb fed the 5' RACE reads into MiXCR, producing one record per CDR3 protein. The sample records approximately 50,000 distinct CDR3 sequences, about a tenth being singletons. Sequencing was carried out using PBMCs. These receptors all come from a man aged 65 to 85 with HTLV-1-associated myelopathy (HAM/TSP). Both conserved end residues are part of each CDR3. D genes are given only for firm matches. Some rows have no size entry. The others give once, few or many, or a class for an expanded clone.

v_call	clone_size	d_call	j_call	cdr3_nt	cdr3_aa
TRBV5-1	many	TRBD1	TRBJ2-5	TGCGCCAGCAGCTTCTCGGACAGGCGTGAAGAGACCCAGTACTTC	CASSFSDRREETQYF
TRBV12-3/TRBV12-4	many	TRBD2	TRBJ2-1	TGTGCCAGCAGTTCTAGAGGGACTAGCGCCTACAATGAGCAGTTCTTC	CASSSRGTSAYNEQFF
TRBV5-1	many	-	TRBJ1-2	TGCGCCAGCAGCTTGGAACTCGGACGGGAATATGGCTACACCTTC	CASSLELGREYGYTF
TRBV2	many	-	TRBJ2-4	TGTGCCAGCAGTGAAGGGGGATCCATATGGGGCATTCAGTACTTC	CASSEGGSIWGIQYF
TRBV7-8	few	-	TRBJ2-5	TGTGCCAGCACCACCCGGCCCCGAGGGGAGACCCAGTACTTC	CASTTRPRGETQYF
TRBV10-3	-	-	TRBJ2-7	TGTGCCATCAGTGAGTCGGGGACCCATCCCTACGAGCAGTACTTC	CAISESGTHPYEQYF
TRBV6-2/TRBV6-3	many	-	TRBJ2-1	TGTGCCAGCGGCAGGGGGAAAATAAGCGGGAGCGGCAATAAGCAGTTCTTC	CASGRGKISGSGNKQFF
TRBV20-1	many	TRBD2	TRBJ2-2	TGCAGTGCTAGACCCCGGATAGCGGGAGACGGGGAGCTGTTTTTT	CSARPRIAGDGELFF
TRBV20-1	many	-	TRBJ2-7	TGCAGTGCTAGGGCCCGGAGCTCCTACGAGCAGTACTTC	CSARARSSYEQYF
TRBV6-5	many	TRBD2	TRBJ2-1	TGTGCCAGCAAGTCGGGGACTAGGGGGGGCAATGAGCAGTTCTTC	CASKSGTRGGNEQFF
TRBV6-1	many	-	TRBJ1-1	TGTGCCAGCAGCTCGACAGGGAACACTGAAGCTTTCTTT	CASSSTGNTEAFF
TRBV20-1	many	TRBD1	TRBJ1-2	TGCAGTGCAATGCGCAGGACAGGGAACTATGGCTACACCTTC	CSAMRRTGNYGYTF
TRBV6-1	few	-	TRBJ1-1	TGTGCCAGCACCCCGAGGGAGAAGAACACTGAAGCTTTCTTT	CASTPREKNTEAFF
TRBV11-2	many	-	TRBJ2-7	TGTGCCAGCAGCTTATTACTCAAGCAGTACTTC	CASSLLLKQYF
TRBV27	many	TRBD2	TRBJ2-7	TGTGCCAGCAGTTTTTCGGAACTAGCGGGAGGACACCGGTACTTC	CASSFSELAGGHRYF
TRBV20-1	many	-	TRBJ1-1	TGCAGTGCTATTCGCTCTGCGGCTGAAGCTTTCTTT	CSAIRSAAEAFF
TRBV6-4	-	TRBD2	TRBJ2-2	TGTGCCAGCAGCAGCGGGACCACCGGGGAGCTGTTTTTT	CASSSGTTGELFF
TRBV14	many	TRBD2	TRBJ2-2	TGTGCCAGCAGCCAAGGACTAGCGACCGGGGAGCTGTTTTTT	CASSQGLATGELFF
TRBV7-2	many	-	TRBJ2-7	TGTGCCAGCAGCTCTCACGGGGCACCCTACGAGCAGTACTTC	CASSSHGAPYEQYF
TRBV12-3/TRBV12-4	many	TRBD2	TRBJ2-5	TGTGCCAGCAGCTTCGGACTAGCGTCGACCCAAGAGACCCAGTACTTC	CASSFGLASTQETQYF
TRBV7-8	many	-	TRBJ1-5	TGTGCCAGCAGCTTATCGTGGGATCAGCCCCAGCATTTT	CASSLSWDQPQHF
TRBV7-9	many	-	TRBJ2-7	TGTGCCAGCAGTTATAGTCCGGGAGAGCAGTACTTC	CASSYSPGEQYF
TRBV7-8	-	-	TRBJ2-1	TGTGCCAGCAGCTTGGGTATACATAGAGGATCCTACAATGAGCAGTTCTTC	CASSLGIHRGSYNEQFF
TRBV10-3	many	-	TRBJ2-4	TGTGCCATCAGTGAGTCCAAGGGAATAAACATTGAGTACTTC	CAISESKGINIEYF
TRBV5-1	many	-	TRBJ1-2	TGCGCCAGCAGCTTGTCCCACGGCTATGGCTACACCTTC	CASSLSHGYGYTF
TRBV6-5	many	TRBD2	TRBJ2-3	TGTGCCAGCAGCCACCGGACTAGCGGGAGGCCCACAGATACGCAGTATTTT	CASSHRTSGRPTDTQYF
TRBV9	many	-	TRBJ2-2	TGTGCCAGCAGCGTACAGGGTGCGAACACCGGGGAGCTGTTTTTT	CASSVQGANTGELFF
TRBV20-1	many	-	TRBJ2-1	TGCAGTGCTAGAGACGAGATCGCTGGAGTCTATATGGATGAGCAGTTCTTC	CSARDEIAGVYMDEQFF
TRBV7-2	many	TRBD1	TRBJ2-7	TGTGCCAGCAGCCGGGACAGGGCTTCCGCTTACGAGCAGTACTTC	CASSRDRASAYEQYF
TRBV7-2	many	-	TRBJ2-7	TGTGCCAGCAGCCCCCGGTCCCACTCCTACGAGCAGTACTTC	CASSPRSHSYEQYF
TRBV2	many	TRBD2	TRBJ2-5	TGTGCCAGCAGCAGACAATCGACTAGCGAAGAGACCCAGTACTTC	CASSRQSTSEETQYF
TRBV6-5	-	TRBD1	TRBJ2-3	TGTGCCAGCCCCCCGGACAGGCGCTCAGATACACAGTATTTT	CASPPDRRSDTQYF